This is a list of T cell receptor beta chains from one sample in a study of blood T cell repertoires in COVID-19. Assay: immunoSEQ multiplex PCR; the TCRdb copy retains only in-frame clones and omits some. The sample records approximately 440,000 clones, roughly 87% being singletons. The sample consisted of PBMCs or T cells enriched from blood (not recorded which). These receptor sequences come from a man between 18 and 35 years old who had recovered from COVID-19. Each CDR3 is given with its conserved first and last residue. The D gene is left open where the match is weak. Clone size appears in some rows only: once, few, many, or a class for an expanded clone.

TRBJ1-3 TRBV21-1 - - CASSIDRVTGNTIYF TGTGCCAGCAGCATCGACAGGGTTACTGGAAACACCATATATTTT
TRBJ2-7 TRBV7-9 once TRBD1 CASSLTGAIYEQYF TGTGCCAGCAGCTTGACAGGGGCAATCTACGAGCAGTACTTC
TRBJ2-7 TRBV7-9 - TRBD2 CASSPISGGFLTYEQYF TGTGCCAGCAGCCCAATCAGCGGGGGATTCCTTACCTACGAGCAGTACTTC
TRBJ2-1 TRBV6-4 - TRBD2 CASSQQAGGTLYNEQFF TGTGCCAGCAGCCAACAAGCGGGAGGCACCCTCTACAATGAGCAGTTCTTC
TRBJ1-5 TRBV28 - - CASRDTGIYQPQHF TGTGCCAGCAGAGATACAGGGATTTATCAGCCCCAGCATTTT
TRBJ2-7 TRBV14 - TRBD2 CASSPFGGLADYEQYF TGTGCCAGCAGCCCTTTCGGAGGACTAGCGGACTACGAGCAGTACTTC
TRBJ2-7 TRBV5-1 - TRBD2 CASSLEAGRDEQYF TGCGCCAGCAGCTTGGAGGCAGGGAGGGACGAGCAGTACTTC
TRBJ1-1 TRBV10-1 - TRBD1 CASSPQTGVGTEAFF TGCGCCAGCAGTCCTCAAACAGGGGTCGGGACTGAAGCTTTCTTT
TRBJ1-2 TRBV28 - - CASRSGGTLIYGYTF TGTGCCAGCAGGTCGGGGGGGACCCTAATCTATGGCTACACCTTC
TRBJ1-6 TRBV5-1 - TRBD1 CASTSAGTDNSPLHF TGCGCCAGCACCTCGGCGGGGACAGATAATTCACCCCTCCACTTT
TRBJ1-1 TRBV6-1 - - CASSDRRLKNTEAFF TGTGCCAGCAGTGATCGTCGACTGAAGAACACTGAAGCTTTCTTT
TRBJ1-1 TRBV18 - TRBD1 CASSAGQMNTEAFF TGTGCCAGCTCAGCGGGACAGATGAACACTGAAGCTTTCTTT
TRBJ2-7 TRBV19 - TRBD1 CASSRQGSYEQYF TGTGCCAGTAGTCGACAGGGCTCCTACGAGCAGTACTTC
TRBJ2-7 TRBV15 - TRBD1 CATSRGQGIHEQYF TGTGCCACCAGCAGAGGACAGGGGATCCACGAGCAGTACTTC
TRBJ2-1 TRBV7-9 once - CASRHSYNEQFF TGTGCCAGCAGACACAGCTACAATGAGCAGTTCTTC
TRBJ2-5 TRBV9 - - CASSVEAGQETQYF TGTGCCAGCAGCGTAGAGGCAGGCCAAGAGACCCAGTACTTC
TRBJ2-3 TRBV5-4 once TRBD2 CASSLSAGTSGTDTQYF TGTGCCAGCAGCTTGAGCGCCGGGACTAGCGGCACAGATACGCAGTATTTT
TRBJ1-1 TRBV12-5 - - CASGLVPRGNKTEAFF TGTGCTAGTGGTTTGGTCCCAAGGGGGAATAAGACTGAAGCTTTCTTT
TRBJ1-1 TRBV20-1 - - CSASKGLNTEAFF TGCAGTGCTAGTAAGGGGTTGAACACTGAAGCTTTCTTT
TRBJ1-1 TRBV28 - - CASSTLRTEAFF TGTGCCAGCAGCACCTTGAGGACTGAAGCTTTCTTT
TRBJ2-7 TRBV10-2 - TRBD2 CASIDVWGGSTHEQYF TGCGCCAGCATCGATGTTTGGGGGGGGTCCACCCACGAGCAGTACTTC
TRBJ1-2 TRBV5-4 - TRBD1 CASSRVMGQGNYGYTF TGTGCCAGCAGCCGCGTAATGGGACAGGGAAACTATGGCTACACCTTC
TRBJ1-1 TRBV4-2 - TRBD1 CASSQEKSRGHKAFF TGTGCCAGCAGCCAAGAAAAGTCCAGGGGGCATAAAGCTTTCTTT
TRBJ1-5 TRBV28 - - CASWGVRTTNQPQHF TGTGCCAGCTGGGGCGTCAGAACAACTAATCAGCCCCAGCATTTT
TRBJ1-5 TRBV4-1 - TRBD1 CASSQAPPHPDRGYQPQHF TGCGCCAGCAGCCAAGCCCCACCTCATCCGGACAGGGGATATCAGCCCCAGCATTTT
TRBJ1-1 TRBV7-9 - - CASSLKTGLSGNTEAFF TGTGCCAGCAGCTTGAAGACGGGACTCTCAGGGAACACTGAAGCTTTCTTT
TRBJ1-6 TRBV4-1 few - CASSPPPGRSPLHF TGCGCCAGCAGCCCCCCGCCGGGTCGTTCACCCCTCCACTTT
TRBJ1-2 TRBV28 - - CASSKTGHLANYGYTF TGTGCCAGCAGTAAAACGGGACACCTAGCTAACTATGGCTACACCTTC
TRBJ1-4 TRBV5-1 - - CASSLAFGGIANEKLFF TGCGCCAGCAGCTTGGCGTTCGGGGGGATCGCTAATGAAAAACTGTTTTTT
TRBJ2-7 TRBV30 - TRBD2 CAWSIGGTSYEQYF TGTGCCTGGAGTATCGGGGGGACCTCCTACGAGCAGTACTTC
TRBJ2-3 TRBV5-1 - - CATGVEGTDTQYF TGCGCCACGGGCGTGGAGGGCACAGATACGCAGTATTTT
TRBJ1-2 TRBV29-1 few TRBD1 CSVDAEGQGRYGYTF TGCAGCGTTGACGCGGAGGGACAGGGACGCTATGGCTACACCTTC
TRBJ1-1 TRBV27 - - CATGGGGLDTEAFF TGTGCCACCGGGGGTGGGGGGTTGGACACTGAAGCTTTCTTT
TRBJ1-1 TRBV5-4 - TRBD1 CASSQDRDTEAFF TGTGCCAGCAGCCAAGACAGGGACACTGAAGCTTTCTTT
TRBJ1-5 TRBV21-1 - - CASSGLARNQPQHF TGTGCCAGCAGTGGCCTGGCCCGCAATCAGCCCCAGCATTTT
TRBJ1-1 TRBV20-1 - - CSVLPNTEAFF TGCAGTGTACTACCGAACACTGAAGCTTTCTTT
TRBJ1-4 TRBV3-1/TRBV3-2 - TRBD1 CASSQGGQANEKLFF TGTGCCAGCAGCCAGGGTGGACAGGCTAATGAAAAACTGTTTTTT
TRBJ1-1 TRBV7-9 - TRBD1 CASSYAQGRLTEAFF TGTGCCAGCAGCTACGCACAGGGGAGACTCACTGAAGCTTTCTTT
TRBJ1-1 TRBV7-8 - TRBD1 CASSRGQGAFAFF TGTGCCAGCAGTCGAGGACAGGGGGCATTTGCATTCTTT
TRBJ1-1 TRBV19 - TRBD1 CASTQTGGNTEAFF TGTGCCAGTACCCAGACAGGGGGCAACACTGAAGCTTTCTTT
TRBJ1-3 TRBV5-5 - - CASSSGHLSGNTIYF TGTGCCAGCAGCTCCGGACACCTCTCTGGAAACACCATATATTTT
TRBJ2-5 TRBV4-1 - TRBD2 CASSPAQAGVVTQYF TGCGCCAGCAGCCCCGCCCAAGCGGGAGTTGTGACCCAGTACTTC
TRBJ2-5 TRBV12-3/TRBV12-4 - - CASSLTPVETQYF TGTGCCAGCAGTTTAACCCCGGTTGAGACCCAGTACTTC
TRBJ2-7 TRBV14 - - CASSQRLGTFSYEQYF TGTGCCAGCAGCCAAAGGCTCGGGACATTCTCCTACGAGCAGTACTTC
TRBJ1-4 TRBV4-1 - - CASSQDRGAWEKLFF TGCGCCAGCAGCCAAGATCGGGGGGCTTGGGAAAAACTGTTTTTT
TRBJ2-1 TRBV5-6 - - CASSFGTRDEQFF TGTGCCAGCAGCTTCGGGACACGCGATGAGCAGTTCTTC
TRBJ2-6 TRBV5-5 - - CASSLARGGANVLTF TGTGCCAGCAGCCTCGCCCGAGGAGGGGCCAACGTCCTGACTTTC
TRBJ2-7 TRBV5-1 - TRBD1 CASSFGQGNYEQYF TGCGCCAGCAGTTTCGGACAGGGCAATTACGAGCAGTACTTC
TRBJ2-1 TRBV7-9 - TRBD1 CASSSWDRYNEQFF TGTGCCAGCAGCTCATGGGACAGATACAATGAGCAGTTCTTC